This T cell receptor beta chain was recovered during a study of post-analysis software for immune sequencing data. Study summary: Relapsing-remitting, secondary progressive and progressive-relapsing forms made up the multiple sclerosis disease courses. The study's findings and limits: Pronounced co-clustering by F measure was evident among identically batched samples. The study found TRBV5-6, TRBV5-1 and TRBV20-1 among five or six TRBV segments more frequent in patients than controls. Controls' normalized Chao1 diversity significantly exceeded that of multiple sclerosis patients.

Prepared TCR beta cDNA libraries contained unique molecular identifiers. A single record per CDR3 protein comes from TCRdb applying MiXCR to the PCR reads. The table has around 190,000 distinct CDR3 sequences, approximately 30% seen once. This clonotype was counted a few times. Its antigen remains unidentified. The junction had 10 bases not matched to a gene; V was cut back by 1 base and J by 7 bases. The germline V gene has CDR1 DFQATT and CDR2 SNEGSKA (reference sequence). This CDR3 is built from 16 residues. Sequenced material: blood. The TCR was taken from a girl aged 2-17 years with multiple sclerosis. The chain has TRBV20-1 and TRBJ2-1; TRBD2 agrees at 10 bases. CDR3 bases: TGCAGTGCTAGAGGGGTTCTAGCGGGGGCCGAGAATGAGCAGTTCTTC. As protein: CSARGVLAGAENEQFF.